This TCR beta chain was captured by sequencing in a study of cytomegalovirus exposure and HLA in healthy donors. Per germline, CDR1 MDHEN and CDR2 SYDVKM. The CDR3 sequence is 13 residues long. Vbeta (60) and Jbeta (13) primers were used in the PCR. Profiled with immunoSEQ multiplex PCR; TCRdb holds only in-frame clones, not every one. The table lists over 50,000 clones, 77% of them singletons. The sequence was collected from a female donor in good health and CMV-seronegative. The sample was PBMCs. The chain links TRBV28 to TRBJ2-5, with TRBD2 matching over 7 bases. The J call could be wrong; TRBJ2-7 is a better fit for the DNA end. This chain's CDR3 is CASRWGGTYEQYF. The CDR3 bases are TGTGCCAGCAGGTGGGGGGGAACCTACGAGCAGTACTTC.